This TCR beta chain is from a study of blood T cell repertoires in COVID-19. As for the study in general: Samples of COVID-19 (acute and convalescent) were obtained from the United States, Italy and Spain.

This CDR3 spans 13 amino acids. V lost 5 bases to trimming and J lost 4 bases, with 14 bases between them. Germline V gives CDR1 GTSNPN, CDR2 SVGIG (reference sequence). Using immunoSEQ multiplex PCR, the repertoire was profiled, and TCRdb retains in-frame clones only, with some absent. The sample consists of 260,000 or so clones, approximately 91% of them appearing once. The clonotype originates from a human donor in a cohort sampled during active COVID-19. This chain connects TRBV30 to TRBJ1-2; TRBD1 might be the D (6 bases). What was sequenced was peripheral blood. DNA for the CDR3: TGTGCCTGGTCAAGCGGGACAAGCTATGGCTACACCTTC. It encodes CAWSSGTSYGYTF. Combining the CDR3 with reference TRBV30 and TRBJ1-2 gives the whole variable domain SQTIHQWPATLVQPVGSPLSLECTVEGTSNPNLYWYRQAAGRGLQLLFYSVGIGQISSEVPQNLSASRPQDRQFILSSKKLLLSDSGFYLCAWSSGTSYGYTFGSGTRLTVV.